Listed below are T cell receptor beta chains from one sample, sequenced in a study of beta chain features in type 1 diabetes. The table came from immunoSEQ multiplex PCR; TCRdb's copy has only in-frame clones and leaves some out. The sample yields 500,000 to 700,000 clones, 15% to 19% seen once. Source material: naive CD4+ T cells from blood. The receptor set was obtained from a man younger than 30 in good health. CDR3s leave out the opening cysteine and the closing phenylalanine or tryptophan. D genes are given only for firm matches. Expanded clones get a size class; other rows say once, few or many, or leave the size out.

>TRBV7-2|TRBJ2-1|.|.
ASNQRSTRYNEQF
>TRBV9|TRBJ2-3|.|few
ASSARDRGTDTQY
>TRBV7-2|TRBJ1-1|.|.
ASSLVPREEAF
>TRBV7-9|TRBJ2-6|.|.
ASSRTASSGANVLT
>TRBV29-1|TRBJ2-7|.|.
SVEPTACYEQY
>TRBV9|TRBJ2-7|.|few
ASSEGPMEEQY
>TRBV13|TRBJ2-3|TRBD2|.
ASSLGVAGGLTDTQY
>TRBV5-6|TRBJ2-5|.|few
ASSLAGTEETQY
>TRBV6-6|TRBJ2-1|.|few
ASSYSWESSYNEQF
>TRBV5-8|TRBJ2-7|.|.
ASSRPSIRYEQY
>TRBV21-1|TRBJ1-2|.|.
ASNTGDLTGDYGYT
>TRBV2|TRBJ2-1|.|.
ASSGGRASYNEQF
>TRBV7-9|TRBJ2-7|.|few
ASSFGRNYEQY
>TRBV6-5|TRBJ1-2|.|few
ASSYSGLGGYGYT
>TRBV29-1|TRBJ1-2|.|.
SVEPRQSSGYGYT
>TRBV5-1|TRBJ2-1|.|.
ASSLRSSYNEQF
>TRBV5-4|TRBJ2-2|.|.
ASSLRGGDTGELF
>TRBV7-3|TRBJ2-5|TRBD2|few
ASSSQRGHQETQY
>TRBV7-2|TRBJ1-5|.|.
ASSALVGGNQPQH
>TRBV15|TRBJ2-7|.|.
ATSRVWGSGQY
>TRBV5-4|TRBJ2-3|TRBD2|.
ASSLSSGSPDTQY
>TRBV5-1|TRBJ2-3|.|few
ASSRGSSSTDTQY
>TRBV11-2|TRBJ2-1|TRBD2|few
ASSSYSLAGGENEQF
>TRBV10-3|TRBJ2-6|.|.
GSGLSGANVLT
>TRBV5-4|TRBJ2-6|.|.
ASSDRARPSGANVLT
>TRBV11-2|TRBJ2-1|.|few
ASSTSGPSYNEQF
>TRBV29-1|TRBJ2-5|.|many
SVAQETQY